This entry lists 28 T cell receptor beta chains sequenced from one sample in a study of shared T cell receptors in the human thymus. Method: immunoSEQ multiplex PCR; TCRdb's copy keeps in-frame clones and lacks some. Found here are about 380,000 clones, 85% to 95% of them singletons; the top ten hold roughly 0.021%. The sequencing input was thymocytes. The receptors originated from a human donor.

In its sample, this clone was seen a few times. The chain is built from TRBV5-1 and TRBJ2-2; the D is unclear. This CDR3 is built from 16 residues. CDR1 and CDR2 (germline): SGHRS, YFSETQ. V lost 0 bases to trimming and J lost 0 bases, with 9 bases between them. The CDR3 reads CASSLVLPPNTGELFF. The CDR3 DNA follows: TGCGCCAGCAGCTTGGTCCTCCCCCCGAACACCGGGGAGCTGTTTTTT.

V is TRBV21-1 and J is TRBJ2-1. TRBV21-1 is marked as a pseudogene. This CDR3 is 16 amino acids long. The CDR3 protein is CASIAWGKYSYNEQFF. DNA of the CDR3: TGTGCCAGCATTGCATGGGGAAAATACTCCTACAATGAGCAGTTCTTC.

V and J are TRBV7-9 and TRBJ2-1; 8 bases are shared with TRBD2. Germline trimming cut 2 bases from V and 7 bases from J; bases unmatched to any gene: 13. Germline V gene lookup returns CDR1 SEHNR and CDR2 FQNEAQ (reference sequence). CDR3 length equals 17 residues. CDR3: CASSLMVAGNQWNEQFF. As DNA, the CDR3 is TGTGCCAGCAGCTTAATGGTAGCGGGAAATCAGTGGAATGAGCAGTTCTTC.

This sequence joins TRBV6-6 and TRBJ2-3; TRBD1 aligns across 7 bases. The CDR3 contains 15 residues. Per germline, CDR1 MNHNY and CDR2 SVGAGI (reference sequence). Losses at the gene ends were 0 bases for V and 5 bases for J; bases not matched to a gene: 5. The CDR3 nucleotides read TGTGCCAGCAGTTACTCGGACAGGTCAGGAGATACGCAGTATTTT. Its protein is CASSYSDRSGDTQYF.

CDR3 amino acids: CATSRDRRQSSYNEQFF. Written as DNA, the CDR3 is TGTGCCACCAGCAGAGATCGGAGACAGAGCTCCTACAATGAGCAGTTCTTC. V gene TRBV15 combines with J gene TRBJ2-1; possible D gene TRBD1, 5 bases. Trimming cost V 0 bases and J 0 bases, with 12 bases left between them. The CDR3 is 17 amino acids. Germline V lookup: CDR1 LNHNV, CDR2 YYDKDF (reference sequence).

The chain is built from TRBV7-3 and TRBJ2-1; 7 bases are shared with TRBD2. The trim removed 2 bases at V and 4 bases at J, leaving 5 bases unmatched. CDR3 length equals 15 residues. The germline gives CDR1 SGHTA, CDR2 FQGTGA. The CDR3 here is CASSLVSGPYNEQFF. The CDR3 DNA is TGTGCCAGCAGCTTAGTTAGCGGGCCGTACAATGAGCAGTTCTTC.

The chain has TRBV19 and TRBJ1-5; 10 bases are a match to TRBD1. The CDR3 is 15 residues long. Germline V CDR1 and CDR2: LNHDA, SQIVND (reference sequence). Trimming took 1 base from V and 4 from J; bases not matched to a gene: 1. DNA for the CDR3: TGTGCCAGTAGTATAGGACAGGGGGCGAATCAGCCCCAGCATTTT. Translating gives CASSIGQGANQPQHF.

The chain recombines TRBV5-4 with TRBJ2-7, with 10 bases lining up with TRBD2. J gave up 4 bases and V 0 bases, and 16 bases lay outside the gene matches. The CDR3 spans 19 residues. Germline CDR1 reads SGHNT; CDR2 reads YYREEE (reference sequence). CDR3 nucleotides: TGTGCCAGCAGCTTGGAAATTAGCGGGAGGACCTCCCAGCCTTACGAGCAGTACTTC. Amino acid sequence: CASSLEISGRTSQPYEQYF.

The V and J genes are TRBV4-3 and TRBJ1-2, with 7 bases aligning to TRBD1. Germline lookup yields CDR1 LGHNA and CDR2 YSLEER. V shed 4 bases, J shed 4 bases, and the junction held 6 bases outside the gene matches. The CDR3 runs 14 residues. CDR3 sequence reads: CASSRDSRVYGYTF. CDR3 bases: TGCGCCAGCAGCCGGGACAGCCGCGTCTATGGCTACACCTTC.

This CDR3 is CASSFKGGGDNEQFF. The CDR3 coding sequence is TGTGCCAGCAGCTTTAAGGGAGGGGGGGACAATGAGCAGTTCTTC. The genes are TRBV11-2 and TRBJ2-1, with D perhaps matching TRBD2 (7 bases). The CDR3 runs to 15 residues. The germline V gene has CDR1 SGHAT and CDR2 FQNNGV. V was shortened by 3 bases and J by 5 bases, with 14 bases between the two germline ends.

The rearrangement links TRBV28 to TRBJ2-5; TRBD2 aligns across 9 bases. J gave up 5 bases and V 6 bases, and 10 bases lay outside the gene matches. The CDR3 is made up of 15 amino acids. The germline V gene encodes CDR1 MDHEN and CDR2 SYDVKM. CDR3 DNA: TGTGCCAGCAGATCCTATAGCGGGAGTGGGGAGACCCAGTACTTC. Translating it yields CASRSYSGSGETQYF.

J is TRBJ1-4 and V is TRBV21-1. TRBV21-1 is a documented pseudogene. There are 17 residues in the CDR3. CDR3 nucleotide sequence: TGTGCCGCCACCTTACCGGGCTCACCCGTTGTCAATGAAAAACTGTTTTTT. Protein product: CAATLPGSPVVNEKLFF.

This rearrangement joins TRBV5-1 to TRBJ2-7, with TRBD1 matching over 7 bases. The germline gives CDR1 SGHRS, CDR2 YFSETQ. The J segment lost 5 bases and the V segment lost 0 bases, leaving 8 bases of the junction unmatched. The length of the CDR3 is 15 residues. CDR3 in amino acids: CASSLDRTGENEQYF. CDR3 nucleotide sequence: TGCGCCAGCAGCTTGGATAGGACAGGAGAAAACGAGCAGTACTTC. The whole variable domain, remainder taken from reference TRBV5-1 and TRBJ2-7, is KAGVTQTPRYLIKTRGQQVTLSCSPISGHRSVSWYQQTPGQGLQFLFEYFSETQRNKGNFPGRFSGRQFSNSRSEMNVSTLELGDSALYLCASSLDRTGENEQYFGPGTRLTVT.

J is TRBJ2-3 and V is TRBV27; a weak D match, TRBD2 (5 bases). Between the trimmed V and J ends, which lost 3 bases and 0 bases, there was a span of 13 bases. The CDR3 consists of 16 residues. Looked up from germline, CDR1 is MNHEY and CDR2 is SMNVEV (reference sequence). Written as DNA, the CDR3 is TGTGCCAGCAGTTTTATGGGAGCTTCTAGCACAGATACGCAGTATTTT. Translated: CASSFMGASSTDTQYF.

J is TRBJ1-1 and V is TRBV7-8; TRBD1 matches 7 bases. J lost 8 bases, V lost 1 base, and 13 bases had no gene match. This CDR3 is built from 16 residues. The V gene's germline CDR1 is SGHVS and CDR2 FQNEAQ. The CDR3 region is CASSLEWSGGLTEAFF. The CDR3 DNA sequence: TGTGCCAGCAGCTTAGAGTGGTCAGGGGGTCTGACAGAAGCTTTCTTT.

The chain employs TRBV4-1 and TRBJ1-2; 7 nucleotides match TRBD1. From germline, CDR1 is MGHRA and CDR2 YSYEKL. There are 14 residues in the CDR3. V trimming: 6 bases; J trimming: 3 bases; junction bases outside the gene matches: 7. CDR3 loop: CASSPGQTYYGYTF. The CDR3 DNA reads as TGCGCCAGCAGTCCGGGACAGACGTACTATGGCTACACCTTC.

The chain is built from TRBV19 and TRBJ2-4; 8 nucleotides agree with TRBD2. Germline V lookup: CDR1 LNHDA, CDR2 SQIVND (reference sequence). The CDR3 spans 18 residues. Germline trimming cut 1 base from V and 2 bases from J; bases unmatched to any gene: 10. CDR3 nucleotides: TGTGCCAGTAGTATAGTTGAGCGGGAGAGGCTGACCAAAAACATTCAGTACTTC. Its protein is CASSIVERERLTKNIQYF.

The rearrangement links TRBV14 to TRBJ2-2, with a possible D match to TRBD1 (5 bases). V was shortened by 4 bases and J by 5 bases, with 23 bases between the two germline ends. CDR1 is SGHDN, CDR2 FVKESK, per germline. The CDR3 loop spans 18 amino acids. As DNA, the CDR3 is TGTGCCAGCAGCCCCCGAGTACAGGTCGAAATAGGGACCGGGGAGCTGTTTTTT. Protein: CASSPRVQVEIGTGELFF.

The chain uses TRBV6-5 and TRBJ2-7, with D possibly matching TRBD1 (5 bases). CDR3 length: 15 residues. Germline lookup yields CDR1 MNHEY and CDR2 SVGAGI. V was clipped by 7 bases and J by 2 bases, with 18 bases between them. This chain's CDR3 is CASIPRIGAPYEQYF. CDR3 nucleotides: TGTGCCAGCATTCCAAGGATAGGGGCCCCCTACGAGCAGTACTTC.

This rearrangement joins TRBV5-1 to TRBJ1-1; weak D call: TRBD1 (5 bases). The CDR3 length is 17 residues. The V end lost 1 base, the J end lost 7 bases, and 23 bases lay between the germline ends. CDR1 and CDR2 (germline): SGHRS, YFSETQ. The CDR3 nucleotides read TGCGCCAGCAGCTTGTGGGGGAGGGACCTCTTCCCCTTTGAAGCTTTCTTT. Its protein is CASSLWGRDLFPFEAFF.

This clone has only one observation. The chain combines TRBV10-3 with TRBJ1-1; D gene unclear. CDR1 is ENHRY, CDR2 SYGVKD, per germline. CDR3 length: 12 amino acids. With 10 bases removed from V and 1 base from J, the gap between germline ends came to 10 bases. The chain's CDR3 is CATEDRNTEAFF. For the CDR3, the DNA is TGTGCCACCGAGGATCGGAACACTGAAGCTTTCTTT.

CDR3: CASTFQGANTGELFF. The CDR3 DNA sequence: TGTGCCAGCACCTTCCAGGGGGCCAACACCGGGGAGCTGTTTTTT. The J gene is TRBJ2-2, the V gene TRBV25-1; 8 bases are shared with TRBD1. Losses at the gene ends were 7 bases for V and 2 bases for J; bases not matched to a gene: 6. Looked up from germline, CDR1 is MGHDK and CDR2 is SYGVNS. This CDR3 has 15 amino acids.

The rearrangement links TRBV27 to TRBJ2-4; D perhaps matches TRBD2 (6 bases). This CDR3 has 14 amino acids. Germline V gene data show CDR1 as MNHEY and CDR2 as SMNVEV (reference sequence). V lost 6 bases, J lost 4 bases, and 13 bases lay in between. CDR3 DNA sequence: TGTGCCAGCAGAATACGACTAGTGAAAAACATTCAGTACTTC. It codes for CASRIRLVKNIQYF.

The chain couples TRBV27 to TRBJ2-7, with a tentative D call TRBD1 (5 bases). Germline assignment: CDR1 MNHEY and CDR2 SMNVEV (reference sequence). The CDR3 consists of 15 residues. The V end was cut by 2 bases, the J end by 4 bases, with 15 bases between. The CDR3 bases are TGTGCCAGCAGTTTACTACAGGCAACCGATTACGAGCAGTACTTC. Its translation is CASSLLQATDYEQYF.

The V call is TRBV9, the J call TRBJ2-2; 7 positions match TRBD2. J lost 5 bases, V lost 4 bases, and 14 bases had no gene match. The V gene's germline CDR1 is SGDLS and CDR2 YYNGEE. The CDR3 contains 17 residues. This CDR3 is CASSPGGWEGRTGELFF. The CDR3 bases are TGTGCCAGCAGCCCAGGAGGGTGGGAGGGGAGGACCGGGGAGCTGTTTTTT.

The rearrangement joins TRBV28 to TRBJ1-4, with D possibly TRBD1 on 6 matching bases. There are 15 residues in the CDR3. V lost 7 bases and J lost 4, with 16 bases in between. The germline V gene encodes CDR1 MDHEN and CDR2 SYDVKM. The chain's CDR3 is CASTTLDRINEKLFF. CDR3 coding DNA: TGTGCCAGCACCACCCTGGACAGAATTAATGAAAAACTGTTTTTT.

This sequence joins TRBV30 and TRBJ2-2; 10 positions agree with TRBD2. The CDR3 covers 19 residues. With V trimmed by 0 bases and J by 7 bases, 17 bases remained unmatched. Per germline, CDR1 GTSNPN and CDR2 SVGIG (reference sequence). The CDR3 nucleotides are TGTGCCTGGAGTGTAAAGAGGGGGGAGGGTACTAGCGGGATCGGGGAGCTGTTTTTT. Amino acids: CAWSVKRGEGTSGIGELFF.

The gene calls are TRBV28 and TRBJ1-1; D is ambiguous. CDR1 and CDR2 from the germline V gene are MDHEN and SYDVKM. The CDR3 runs to 14 residues. Between the trimmed V and J ends, which lost 2 bases and 1 base, there was a span of 8 bases. CDR3 loop: CASSLESPNTEAFF. CDR3 DNA sequence: TGTGCCAGCAGTTTAGAGTCGCCGAACACTGAAGCTTTCTTT.